This TCR beta chain appears in the sequencing data of a study of follicular helper T cells after annual influenza vaccination. The wider study: Blood was drawn on days 0, 7 and 28 after vaccination. Study-wide findings and caveats: ICOS+CD38+ cTfh clonality change tracked circulating plasmablast frequency change.

Profiling relied on immunoSEQ multiplex PCR, and the TCRdb table lists in-frame clones only, not all of them. The profile covers some 9,600 clones, with 80% to 90% appearing a single time and roughly 0.45% taken by the ten largest. A remark on this clone: Its cognate antigen is unknown.

Trimming removed 0 bases from V and 2 bases from J, with 3 bases in between. This CDR3 has 13 residues. Germline V gene lookup returns CDR1 LGHNT and CDR2 FRNRAP. Regarding time point: 2015-2016 season, 7 days after influenza vaccination. Adults were given seasonal inactivated influenza vaccine, and blood CD4 subsets were sorted before and after vaccination. This receptor was obtained from an adult who received the influenza vaccine. The chain uses TRBV12-5 and TRBJ2-3; no definite D call. The material was CXCR5+ CD38- circulating T follicular helper cells from blood, obtained 7 days after influenza vaccination. Stated subset: circulating Tfh, non-naive CD4+CXCR5+PD-1+ (ICOS+CD38+ or ICOS-CD38-). CDR3 amino acids: CASGLVNTDTQYF. CDR3 coding DNA: TGTGCTAGTGGTTTGGTCAACACAGATACGCAGTATTTT.